These 15 T cell receptor beta chains were sequenced from one sample in a study of vaccination effects on CD4 cells after COVID-19. Their antigens remain unidentified. Measured with immunoSEQ multiplex PCR; TCRdb has only the in-frame clones, and not every one. The table lists 40,000 to 55,000 clones, less than 85% of them singletons. CD4+ T cells were isolated after around ten days of culture. PCR-confirmed SARS-CoV-2 infection occurred in the person between March and December 2020. Each participant was given two doses of one vaccine (BNT162b2 or mRNA-1273). Source: CD4+ T cells from PBMCs cultured without peptide, taken after COVID-19 vaccination. The receptors were sampled from a human donor who had a prior SARS-CoV-2 infection.

The chain is built from TRBV6-5 and TRBJ1-6; D is perhaps TRBD1 (6 bases). Germline assignment: CDR1 MNHEY and CDR2 SVGAGI. Trimming stripped 6 bases from V and 7 bases from J, with 16 bases between. CDR3 length equals 15 residues. The CDR3 DNA sequence: TGTGCCAGCAGCCGCGACAGGATCCGGAATTCACCCCTCCACTTT. This translates into CASSRDRIRNSPLHF.

J is TRBJ1-1 and V is TRBV5-1; TRBD1 aligns across 7 bases. The junction had 9 bases not matched to a gene; V was cut back by 4 bases and J by 3 bases. Looked up from germline, CDR1 is SGHRS and CDR2 is YFSETQ. This CDR3 is built from 15 residues. The CDR3 nucleotides read TGCGCCAGCAGCCGATACGACAGGGACTACACTGAAGCTTTCTTT. As protein: CASSRYDRDYTEAFF.

V and J are TRBV9 and TRBJ2-6; D is undetermined. CDR1 and CDR2 from the germline V gene are SGDLS and YYNGEE. The CDR3 consists of 13 residues. The germline V and J ends were trimmed by 7 bases and 1 base, with 6 bases remaining between them. The CDR3, as DNA: TGTGCCAGCCACAAATCTGGGGCCAACGTCCTGACTTTC. Translating gives CASHKSGANVLTF.

This clone was counted a few times. The chain uses TRBV19 and TRBJ2-1; 9 bases line up with TRBD1. CDR1 LNHDA and CDR2 SQIVND come from the germline V gene (reference sequence). The CDR3 covers 15 residues. With 5 bases clipped from V and 0 bases from J, the junction kept 2 bases outside the gene matches. The CDR3 DNA is TGTGCCAGTAGTGCGGACAGGGGCTCCTACAATGAGCAGTTCTTC. Translated, it gives CASSADRGSYNEQFF. The whole variable domain, remainder taken from reference TRBV19 and TRBJ2-1, is DGGITQSPKYLFRKEGQNVTLSCEQNLNHDAMYWYRQDPGQGLRLIYYSQIVNDFQKGDIAEGYSVSREKKESFPLTVTSAQKNPTAFYLCASSADRGSYNEQFFGPGTRLTVL.

V is TRBV7-8 and J is TRBJ1-5; D remains ambiguous. Deletions cut 2 bases from V and 5 bases from J, with 13 bases between. Germline V gives CDR1 SGHVS, CDR2 FQNEAQ. The CDR3 length is 15 residues. CDR3 residues: CASSLSDFPYQPQHF. In nucleotides, the CDR3 is TGTGCCAGCAGCTTATCTGACTTCCCTTATCAGCCCCAGCATTTT.

This chain uses TRBV2 with TRBJ2-1, with 11 bases matching TRBD2. This CDR3 is 19 amino acids long. J was trimmed by 6 bases and V by 6 bases; bases with no gene match: 19. Looked up from germline, CDR1 is SNHLY and CDR2 is FYNNEI. The CDR3 DNA reads as TGTGCCAGCAGCCATCCCACCCAATACGTAGCGGGAGGGCGCAATGAGCAGTTCTTC. Protein product: CASSHPTQYVAGGRNEQFF.

The CDR3 reads CASSGTGGNEKLFF. CDR3 nucleotides: TGTGCCAGCAGCGGGACAGGGGGTAATGAAAAACTGTTTTTT. V and J are TRBV28 and TRBJ1-4; 11 nucleotides agree with TRBD1. Germline CDR1 and CDR2: MDHEN and SYDVKM. The CDR3 has 14 amino acids. The J segment lost 4 bases and the V segment lost 6 bases, leaving 1 base of the junction unmatched.

The chain combines TRBV3-1 (or the pseudogene TRBV3-2) with TRBJ2-2; 8 nucleotides line up with TRBD2. The V gene's germline CDR1 is LGHDT and CDR2 YNNKEL (reference sequence). CDR3 length equals 15 residues. The junction had 4 bases not matched to a gene; V was cut back by 2 bases and J by 5 bases. The DNA of the CDR3 is TGTGCCAGCAGCCAAAGCGGGGGAGGGACCGGGGAGCTGTTTTTT. It codes for CASSQSGGGTGELFF.

This chain joins TRBV7-9 and TRBJ2-5; D is possibly TRBD2 (5 bases). V was cut by 1 base and J by 4 bases, with 10 bases left in between. CDR1 SEHNR and CDR2 FQNEAQ come from the germline V gene (reference sequence). CDR3 length equals 14 residues. The CDR3 spells CASSLDSRGETQYF. The CDR3 DNA follows: TGTGCCAGCAGCTTAGATAGTCGGGGAGAGACCCAGTACTTC.

J is TRBJ1-5 and V is TRBV15, with 7 bases aligning to TRBD1. CDR3 length: 15 amino acids. Germline CDR1 is LNHNV and CDR2 is YYDKDF (reference sequence). The ends lost 4 bases at V and 4 bases at J; junction bases unmatched: 7. The chain's CDR3 is CATSIRQGGNQPQHF. For the CDR3, the DNA is TGTGCCACCAGCATCCGACAGGGAGGAAATCAGCCCCAGCATTTT.

V usage is TRBV5-1 and J usage is TRBJ2-7; 9 nucleotides line up with TRBD1. Germline lookup yields CDR1 SGHRS and CDR2 YFSETQ. The V gene end was trimmed by 0 bases and the J gene end by 1 base; junction bases not matched to a gene: 5. This CDR3 region has 16 residues. CDR3 region: CASSLEGTGFSYEQYF. The CDR3 nucleotides are TGCGCCAGCAGCTTGGAGGGGACAGGGTTTTCCTACGAGCAGTACTTC.

The chain uses TRBV19 and TRBJ2-7, with D perhaps TRBD1 (6 bases). V dropped 3 bases and J dropped 6 bases, with 9 bases sitting between them. The length of the CDR3 is 12 residues. Germline CDR1 LNHDA, CDR2 SQIVND (reference sequence). The CDR3 bases are TGTGCCAGTAGTATCAGGGGCGGCGAGCAGTACTTC. Amino acids: CASSIRGGEQYF.

The J gene is TRBJ2-5, the V gene TRBV7-2; the D is unclear. This CDR3 spans 16 amino acids. Trimming cost V 0 bases and J 5 bases, with 16 bases left between them. The germline CDR1 and CDR2 sequences are SGHTA and FQGNSA. This CDR3 is CASSLAHTSAWETQYF. The CDR3 DNA reads as TGTGCCAGCAGCTTAGCGCATACTTCAGCATGGGAGACCCAGTACTTC.

The sample holds a few counts of this clone. This chain links TRBV2 with TRBJ1-2, with no clear D. Germline assignment: CDR1 SNHLY and CDR2 FYNNEI. CDR3 length: 12 amino acids. With 6 bases removed from V and 3 bases from J, the gap between germline ends came to 8 bases. CDR3 DNA: TGTGCCAGCAGGGGGAGGGACTATGGCTACACCTTC. The encoded protein is CASRGRDYGYTF.

The J gene is TRBJ2-7, the V gene TRBV30; D is unresolved. The CDR3 spans 13 residues. Germline V CDR1 and CDR2: GTSNPN, SVGIG (reference sequence). With 0 bases removed from V and 0 bases from J, the gap between germline ends came to 6 bases. CDR3 nucleotide sequence: TGTGCCTGGAGTGTTCACTTCTCCTACGAGCAGTACTTC. It specifies CAWSVHFSYEQYF.